The 20 T cell receptor beta chains below were found in one sample sequenced in a study of shared clonotypes between healthy human individuals. Clones were sequenced by immunoSEQ multiplex PCR, and TCRdb holds only the in-frame ones, with some missing. The sample carries 550,000 to 700,000 clones, about 80% recorded once. The source material was memory CD4+ T cells sorted from blood. The sample's subset: CD45RA-negative fraction. Every receptor here comes from a woman under 40 in good health.

The J gene is TRBJ2-7, the V gene TRBV5-5; D ambiguous. This CDR3 is 16 amino acids long. Germline V gene sequence: CDR1 SGHKS, CDR2 YYEKEE (reference sequence). V was clipped by 4 bases and J by 7 bases, with 24 bases between them. The CDR3 reads CASSRAEGQVGSEQYF. The CDR3, as DNA: TGTGCCAGCAGCCGGGCCGAAGGGCAGGTGGGGTCGGAGCAGTACTTC. Together with reference TRBV5-5 and TRBJ2-7, the CDR3 gives the full variable domain: DAGVTQSPTHLIKTRGQQVTLRCSPISGHKSVSWYQQVLGQGPQFIFQYYEKEERGRGNFPDRFSARQFPNYSSELNVNALLLGDSALYLCASSRAEGQVGSEQYFGPGTRLTVT.

This clone was seen a handful of times. The sample has other DNA sequences that encode this CDR3 too. This chain joins TRBV5-1 and TRBJ2-7; 13 nucleotides line up with TRBD2. The CDR3 contains 14 residues. Losses at the gene ends were 2 bases for V and 5 bases for J; bases not matched to a gene: 1. Germline CDR1 SGHRS, CDR2 YFSETQ. The CDR3 spells CASSFGTSGNEQYF. The CDR3 bases are TGCGCCAGCAGCTTTGGGACTAGCGGGAACGAGCAGTACTTC.

V usage is TRBV5-1 and J usage is TRBJ2-2; D not resolved. The CDR3 is made up of 17 amino acids. Looked up from germline, CDR1 is SGHRS and CDR2 is YFSETQ. Trimming took 0 bases from V and 0 from J, leaving 12 bases between them. The CDR3 sequence is CASSLAASVSNTGELFF. The CDR3 coding sequence is TGCGCCAGCAGCTTGGCCGCTTCAGTATCGAACACCGGGGAGCTGTTTTTT.

The gene calls are TRBV5-6 and TRBJ2-1; the D gene is possibly TRBD1 (6 bases). CDR1 and CDR2 from the germline V gene are SGHDT and YYEEEE. The CDR3 has 16 amino acids. Deletions cut 5 bases from V and 0 bases from J, with 15 bases between. The CDR3 here is CASSGLGHSSYNEQFF. The CDR3 region has the DNA TGTGCCAGCAGTGGCCTGGGACACAGCTCCTACAATGAGCAGTTCTTC.

This chain uses TRBV5-6 with TRBJ1-1; D is ambiguous. The CDR3 runs to 14 residues. With 6 bases removed from V and 1 base from J, the gap between germline ends came to 13 bases. Germline V lookup: CDR1 SGHDT, CDR2 YYEEEE. CDR3 coding DNA: TGTGCCAGCAACCTTAACATGTGGAACACTGAAGCTTTCTTT. Amino acid sequence: CASNLNMWNTEAFF.

The count of this clone is one. The chain employs TRBV18 and TRBJ1-1; D is possibly TRBD1 (5 bases). CDR3 length: 20 residues. Germline V gene lookup returns CDR1 KGHSH and CDR2 LQKENI. V lost 6 bases and J lost 0, with 29 bases in between. The CDR3 sequence: CASSPPGRTRGRGVNTEAFF. CDR3 sequence (DNA): TGTGCCAGCTCTCCCCCGGGACGAACACGGGGAAGGGGCGTGAACACTGAAGCTTTCTTT. Full variable domain (remainder filled in from reference TRBV18 and TRBJ1-1): NAGVMQNPRHLVRRRGQEARLRCSPMKGHSHVYWYRQLPEEGLKFMVYLQKENIIDESGMPKERFSAEFPKEGPSILRIQQVVRGDSAAYFCASSPPGRTRGRGVNTEAFFGQGTRLTVV.

Ten or more counts support this clone. The CDR3, as DNA: TGTGCCAGCAGTGGAACCCCCTTTTCTAGCGGAGATTACAATGAGCAGTTCTTC. Translated: CASSGTPFSSGDYNEQFF. The rearrangement uses TRBV25-1 and TRBJ2-1, with 7 bases aligning to TRBD2. From germline, CDR1 is MGHDK and CDR2 SYGVNS. The CDR3 extends over 18 amino acids. With 4 bases clipped from V and 4 bases from J, the junction kept 16 bases outside the gene matches.

The rearrangement joins TRBV9 to TRBJ2-7; 8 bases align to TRBD2. Germline V gene lookup returns CDR1 SGDLS and CDR2 YYNGEE. The CDR3 runs to 15 residues. Losses at the gene ends were 0 bases for V and 6 bases for J; bases not matched to a gene: 8. CDR3 residues: CASSVEEREISEQYF. The DNA of the CDR3 is TGTGCCAGCAGCGTAGAAGAGCGGGAGATTTCCGAGCAGTACTTC.

This clone was picked up a small number of times. The chain links TRBV13 to TRBJ2-7, with TRBD1 identical over 7 bases. CDR1 and CDR2 from the germline V gene are PRHDT and FYEKMQ (reference sequence). V was pared by 0 bases and J by 0 bases, with 5 bases of the junction left unmatched. CDR3 length equals 16 residues. CDR3 DNA sequence: TGTGCCAGCAGCTTAGGCGGCAGGGGGACCTCCTACGAGCAGTACTTC. Translated: CASSLGGRGTSYEQYF.

V gene TRBV21-1 combines with J gene TRBJ2-6; TRBD1, the table's D call, was not compared with the DNA. TRBV21-1 is described as a pseudogene. This CDR3 comprises 15 residues. CDR3 sequence reads: CASSKTASGANVLTF. The CDR3 nucleotides read TGTGCCAGCAGCAAAACAGCCTCTGGGGCCAACGTCCTGACTTTC.

This clone appeared a few times. The chain links TRBV5-4 to TRBJ1-1, with D perhaps TRBD1 (5 bases). The V end lost 0 bases, the J end lost 3 bases, and 15 bases lay between the germline ends. This CDR3 region has 16 residues. The germline CDR1 and CDR2 sequences are SGHNT and YYREEE (reference sequence). DNA for the CDR3: TGTGCCAGCAGCTTGGCCCAGGGTAGGGTCTACACTGAAGCTTTCTTT. As protein: CASSLAQGRVYTEAFF. Using reference TRBV5-4 and TRBJ1-1 for the parts outside the CDR3, the full variable domain is ETGVTQSPTHLIKTRGQQVTLRCSSQSGHNTVSWYQQALGQGPQFIFQYYREEENGRGNFPPRFSGLQFPNYSSELNVNALELDDSALYLCASSLAQGRVYTEAFFGQGTRLTVV.

This clone was observed a single time. The J gene is TRBJ1-5, the V gene TRBV10-3; D unclear. Trimming took 10 bases from V and 0 from J, leaving 13 bases between them. Germline V CDR1 and CDR2: ENHRY, SYGVKD. The CDR3 totals 14 residues. This CDR3 is CANGAGGSNQPQHF. CDR3 nucleotides: TGTGCCAACGGCGCAGGAGGTAGCAATCAGCCCCAGCATTTT.

The V and J genes are TRBV7-9 and TRBJ1-1, with a tentative D call TRBD1 (6 bases). Trimming removed 2 bases from V and 1 base from J, with 14 bases in between. CDR3 length: 16 amino acids. Germline V gives CDR1 SEHNR, CDR2 FQNEAQ (reference sequence). CDR3 DNA: TGTGCCAGCAGCTTACCCCAACAGGGACCGAACACTGAAGCTTTCTTT. Translated, it gives CASSLPQQGPNTEAFF.

This sequence joins TRBV27 and TRBJ2-5, with D maybe TRBD1 (5 bases). The CDR3 loop spans 14 amino acids. The V gene's germline CDR1 is MNHEY and CDR2 SMNVEV (reference sequence). V shed 5 bases and J shed 4 bases, with 14 bases lying between them. Written as DNA, the CDR3 is TGTGCCAGCAGTCCCAGGGCAATGGGAGAGACCCAGTACTTC. This codes for CASSPRAMGETQYF.

This clone has only one observation. V gene TRBV7-6 combines with J gene TRBJ1-3, with D maybe TRBD1 (5 bases). This CDR3 region has 15 residues. The germline V gene encodes CDR1 SGHVS and CDR2 FNYEAQ. The V end lost 5 bases, the J end lost 4 bases, and 15 bases lay between the germline ends. In DNA, the CDR3 is TGTGCCAGCAGCCCCGTGTTGGGGGAAGGAAACACCATATATTTT. The encoded protein is CASSPVLGEGNTIYF.

J is TRBJ1-5 and V is TRBV6-5; D gene unclear. The germline gives CDR1 MNHEY, CDR2 SVGAGI. CDR3 size: 14 residues. V lost 10 bases and J lost 3, with 16 bases in between. The CDR3 reads CAILPQVYNQPQHF. The CDR3 DNA reads TGTGCCATCCTACCCCAGGTTTACAATCAGCCCCAGCATTTT.

The chain is built from TRBV18 and TRBJ1-2; D might be TRBD1 (5 bases). The V gene's germline CDR1 is KGHSH and CDR2 LQKENI. V was trimmed by 3 bases and J by 5 bases, leaving 16 bases between them. The CDR3 runs to 15 residues. The CDR3 here is CASSPAREGSYGYTF. The CDR3 nucleotides read TGTGCCAGCTCACCGGCCAGGGAAGGCTCTTATGGCTACACCTTC. The whole variable domain, filled in from reference TRBV18 and TRBJ1-2, reads NAGVMQNPRHLVRRRGQEARLRCSPMKGHSHVYWYRQLPEEGLKFMVYLQKENIIDESGMPKERFSAEFPKEGPSILRIQQVVRGDSAAYFCASSPAREGSYGYTFGSGTRLTVV.

The chain carries TRBV6-1 and TRBJ1-5; tentatively, D is TRBD1 (5 bases). The CDR3 extends over 16 amino acids. V was shortened by 2 bases and J by 3 bases, with 14 bases between the two germline ends. CDR1 and CDR2 (germline): MNHNS, SASEGT. As DNA, the CDR3 is TGTGCCAGCAGTGAAAGGGCCAGGGAGTACAATCAGCCCCAGCATTTT. Protein product: CASSERAREYNQPQHF.

The table lists this clone with a few counts. V and J are TRBV19 and TRBJ2-5; no firm D call. This CDR3 comprises 17 residues. Trimming cost V 1 base and J 0 bases, with 15 bases left between them. CDR1 is LNHDA, CDR2 SQIVND, per germline (reference sequence). The CDR3 reads CASSIVPGPQYQETQYF. As DNA, the CDR3 is TGTGCCAGTAGTATAGTACCCGGACCACAGTACCAAGAGACCCAGTACTTC.

For this clone: An end of the junction differs from the germline gene, which may be a read error. The chain links TRBV11-2 to TRBJ2-7; weak D call: TRBD2 (5 bases). The CDR3 runs to 14 residues. CDR1 and CDR2 (germline): SGHAT, FQNNGV. The DNA for the CDR3 is TGTGCCAGCAGCTTGGAGGTGGGCCCTTACGCGCAGTACTTC. Amino acid sequence: CASSLEVGPYAQYF.